This entry is about one TCR beta chain. This clonotype was observed a few times. Its cognate antigen has yet to be identified. Qualities for individual bases were not recorded, and no much larger clone is one base off. This specimen belongs to a study of kidney transplant recipient with SARS-CoV-2 infection (dated by TCRdb to 2020 to 2022). The run used an Illumina MiSeq. The peripheral T cell repertoire was profiled for human TCRbeta genes. Processing in the source paper ran as follows. To account for variability over time, differences in clonotype abundance were tested using beta-binomial modelling. Expanded clonotypes were checked against the ImmuneCODE reference database of SARS-CoV-2-associated TCRs and mapped to regions of the viral genome. Additional repertoire analyses were carried out for TRBV gene usage, CDR3 length, CDR3 amino acid overlap between time points, clonotype abundance distributions and Jaccard similarity. The public sequencing data were trimmed at Q25 with fastp and processed into clonotypes with MiXCR by TCRdb, which kept only in-frame beta chains. CDR3 protein duplicates are merged, each entry listing the most common genes and DNA. It is TCRdb's table, rather than the study itself, that gives the V and J calls and clone size. The sample contains about 250,000 distinct CDR3 sequences, 29% of them found a single time. Jointly, the top ten make up roughly 7.3% of the sample.

This sample's time point label indicates: pre-pandemic baseline sample and day 111 after first positive SARS-CoV-2 test. The trim is 6 bases for V and 2 bases for J, with a gap of 13 bases between the germline ends. The CDR3 runs 14 residues from the cysteine to the phenylalanine. Solely the CDR3 DNA is kept, with 42 bases framed from the first base. CDR1 is given as MGHRA and CDR2 as YSYEKL, both from the germline V gene. This TCR was sampled from a male patient younger than 45 who had COVID-19 and was a kidney transplant recipient. Following transplantation, part of the T cell population may be supplied by the graft donor rather than the patient. The chain links TRBV4-1 with TRBJ1-1; tentative D gene TRBD1, with 6 bases matching. The material sequenced was a blood sample, taken at baseline and around day 110 from a kidney transplant recipient. The sequenced DNA is TGCGCCAGCAGTTCAGGGGATGTTAACACTGAAGCTTTCTTT. Translation gives CASSSGDVNTEAFF.